This T cell receptor (beta chain) was recorded in a study of cytomegalovirus exposure and HLA in healthy donors. General observations from the study: Cytomegalovirus-associated TCR beta chains were listed, numbering 150 to 200.

The primer mix had 60 Vbeta and 13 Jbeta primers. TCRdb's copy holds only in-frame clones and misses some; the assay was immunoSEQ multiplex PCR. The data contain approximately 250,000 clones, over 75% of them singletons. Concerning this clone itself: Antigen: not known.

The V end was cut by 6 bases, the J end by 2 bases, with 17 bases between. There are 15 residues in the CDR3. Per the germline V gene, CDR1 is SNHLY and CDR2 is FYNNEI. This clonotype was sampled from a boy aged 5-17 years in good health and CMV-seronegative. This chain links TRBV2 with TRBJ2-7; D unclear. The sample taken for sequencing was PBMCs. The CDR3 DNA follows: TGTGCCAGCAGCTATCGACTGAACTACCCCTACGAGCAGTACTTC. Translating gives CASSYRLNYPYEQYF.